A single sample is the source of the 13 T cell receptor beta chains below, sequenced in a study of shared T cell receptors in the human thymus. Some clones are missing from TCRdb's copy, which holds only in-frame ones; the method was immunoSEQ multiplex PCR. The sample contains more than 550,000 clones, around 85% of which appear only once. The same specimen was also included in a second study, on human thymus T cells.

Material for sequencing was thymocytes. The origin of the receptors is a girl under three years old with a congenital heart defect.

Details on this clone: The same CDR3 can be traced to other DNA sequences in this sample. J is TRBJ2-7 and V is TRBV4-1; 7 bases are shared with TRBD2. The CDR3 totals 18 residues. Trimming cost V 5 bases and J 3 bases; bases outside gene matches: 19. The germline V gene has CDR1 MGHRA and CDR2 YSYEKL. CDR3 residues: CASSNRVGVGGWVYEQYF. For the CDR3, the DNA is TGCGCCAGCAGCAACAGAGTGGGGGTGGGGGGGTGGGTCTACGAGCAGTACTTC.

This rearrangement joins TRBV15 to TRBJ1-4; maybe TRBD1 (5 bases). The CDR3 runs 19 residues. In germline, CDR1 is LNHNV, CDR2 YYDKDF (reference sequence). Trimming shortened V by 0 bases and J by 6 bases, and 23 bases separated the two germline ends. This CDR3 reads CATSRESDSPRQGDEKLFF. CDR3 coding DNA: TGTGCCACCAGCAGAGAAAGTGACAGTCCTCGGCAAGGGGATGAAAAACTGTTTTTT.

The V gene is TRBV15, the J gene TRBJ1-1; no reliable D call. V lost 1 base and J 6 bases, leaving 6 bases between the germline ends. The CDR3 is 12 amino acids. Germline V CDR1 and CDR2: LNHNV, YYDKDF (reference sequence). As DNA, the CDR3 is TGTGCCACCAGCAGAGGGCCTCCTGAAGCTTTCTTT. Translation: CATSRGPPEAFF.

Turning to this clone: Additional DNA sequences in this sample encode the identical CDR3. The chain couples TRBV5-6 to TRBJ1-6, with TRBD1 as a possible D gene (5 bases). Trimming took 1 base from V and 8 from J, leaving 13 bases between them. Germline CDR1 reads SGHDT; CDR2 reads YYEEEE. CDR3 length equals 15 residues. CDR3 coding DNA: TGTGCCAGCAGCTTGCAGCCCCAGGGTGATTCACCCCTCCACTTT. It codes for CASSLQPQGDSPLHF.

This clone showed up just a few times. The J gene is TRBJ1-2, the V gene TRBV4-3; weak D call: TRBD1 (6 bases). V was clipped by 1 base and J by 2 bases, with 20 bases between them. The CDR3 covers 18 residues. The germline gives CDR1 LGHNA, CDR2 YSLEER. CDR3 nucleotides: TGCGCCAGCAGCCAAGCCTCGGGGGAGGGGGAAGGAAACTATGGCTACACCTTC. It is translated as CASSQASGEGEGNYGYTF.

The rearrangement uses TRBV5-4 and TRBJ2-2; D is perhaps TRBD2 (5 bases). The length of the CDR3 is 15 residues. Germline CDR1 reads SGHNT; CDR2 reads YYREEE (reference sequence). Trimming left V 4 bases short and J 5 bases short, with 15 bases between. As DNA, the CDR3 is TGTGCCAGCAGCCCTTACGGGGTCGATACCGGGGAGCTGTTTTTT. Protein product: CASSPYGVDTGELFF.

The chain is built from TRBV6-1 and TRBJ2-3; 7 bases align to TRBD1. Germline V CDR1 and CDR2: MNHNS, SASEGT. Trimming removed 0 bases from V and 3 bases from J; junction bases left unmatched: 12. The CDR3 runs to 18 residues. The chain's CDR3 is CASSEACGRGFRTDTQYF. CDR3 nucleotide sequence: TGTGCCAGCAGTGAAGCGTGCGGCAGGGGGTTTCGTACAGATACGCAGTATTTT.

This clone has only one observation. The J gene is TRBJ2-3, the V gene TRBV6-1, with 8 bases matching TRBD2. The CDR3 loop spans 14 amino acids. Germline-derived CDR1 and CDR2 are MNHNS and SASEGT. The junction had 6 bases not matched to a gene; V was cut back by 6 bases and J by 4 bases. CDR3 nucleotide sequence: TGTGCCAGCAGCGACACGGGGGGGGCAGATACGCAGTATTTT. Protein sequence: CASSDTGGADTQYF.

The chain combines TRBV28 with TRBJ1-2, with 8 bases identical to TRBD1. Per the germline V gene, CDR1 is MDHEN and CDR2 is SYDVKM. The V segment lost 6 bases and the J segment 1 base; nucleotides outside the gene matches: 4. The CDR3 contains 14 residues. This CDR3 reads CASRLGQGNYGYTF. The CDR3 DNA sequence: TGTGCCAGCAGACTCGGACAGGGTAACTATGGCTACACCTTC.

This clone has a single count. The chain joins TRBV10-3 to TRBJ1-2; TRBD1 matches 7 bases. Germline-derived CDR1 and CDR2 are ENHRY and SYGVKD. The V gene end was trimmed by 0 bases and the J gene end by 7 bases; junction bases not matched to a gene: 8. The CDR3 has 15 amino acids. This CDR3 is CAISESKQGMGGYTF. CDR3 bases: TGTGCCATCAGTGAGTCGAAACAGGGGATGGGTGGCTACACCTTC.

This chain's CDR3 is CASSVEVAGGVNEQFF. DNA for the CDR3: TGTGCCAGCAGCGTAGAGGTGGCGGGGGGGGTCAATGAGCAGTTCTTC. The V gene is TRBV9, the J gene TRBJ2-1, with 9 bases lining up with TRBD2. This CDR3 is 16 amino acids long. Germline V CDR1 and CDR2: SGDLS, YYNGEE. Trimming cost V 0 bases and J 6 bases; bases outside gene matches: 7.

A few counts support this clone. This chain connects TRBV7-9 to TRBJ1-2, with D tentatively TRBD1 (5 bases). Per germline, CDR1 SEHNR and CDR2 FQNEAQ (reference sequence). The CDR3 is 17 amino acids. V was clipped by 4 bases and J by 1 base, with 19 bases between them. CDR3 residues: CASSSPSAGNFNYGYTF. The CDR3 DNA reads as TGTGCCAGCAGCTCCCCGTCGGCAGGGAATTTTAACTATGGCTACACCTTC.

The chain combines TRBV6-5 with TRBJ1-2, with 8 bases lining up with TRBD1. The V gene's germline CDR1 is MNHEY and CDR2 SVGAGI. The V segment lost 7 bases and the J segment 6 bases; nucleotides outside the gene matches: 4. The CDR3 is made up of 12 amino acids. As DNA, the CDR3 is TGTGCCAGCATTCAGGGGGCTGATGGCTACACCTTC. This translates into CASIQGADGYTF.